These 23 T cell receptor beta chains originate from one sample sequenced in a study of blood T cell repertoires in COVID-19 (dated by TCRdb to the early 2020s). Libraries were constructed by the immunoSEQ multiplex PCR assay. Held by TCRdb, this immuneACCESS table contains in-frame sequences only and omits some clones. Under half of the omission traces to an unresolved V gene where checked; the cause of the rest is unknown. The sample records a few hundred thousand clones, roughly 89% of which are singletons. The top ten clonotypes cover 2.2% of the sample. What was sequenced was peripheral blood. The receptors shown here come from a man in his thirties or forties who had recovered from COVID-19.

This rearrangement joins TRBV2 to TRBJ1-2; tentative D call: TRBD1 (6 bases). Trimming stripped 4 bases from V and 6 bases from J, with 12 bases between. The germline V gene has CDR1 SNHLY and CDR2 FYNNEI. There are 13 residues in the CDR3. The CDR3 DNA reads TGTGCCAGCAGTGTGACAGGCGGAGATGGCTACACCTTC. Its protein is CASSVTGGDGYTF.

The chain carries TRBV27 and TRBJ2-6, with TRBD1 matching 7 bases. J gave up 3 bases and V 6 bases, and 5 bases lay outside the gene matches. Germline V CDR1 and CDR2: MNHEY, SMNVEV (reference sequence). The CDR3 totals 15 residues. The CDR3 DNA reads as TGTGCCAGCAGATACTCAGGGGGTGGGGCCAACGTCCTGACTTTC. This sequence encodes CASRYSGGGANVLTF.

V and J are TRBV29-1 and TRBJ1-2; D possibly corresponds to TRBD1 (5 bases). This CDR3 region has 11 residues. Deletions cut 6 bases from V and 4 bases from J, with 9 bases between. Germline V CDR1 and CDR2: SQVTM, ANQGSEA. The CDR3 here is CSVDTLYGYTF. CDR3 DNA sequence: TGCAGCGTGGACACCCTCTATGGCTACACCTTC.

With regard to this clone: The same CDR3 also results from other DNA sequences found in this sample. The rearrangement uses TRBV11-3 and TRBJ1-1; D remains ambiguous. CDR3 length: 12 residues. The ends were cut back, 1 base at V and 5 bases at J, with 5 bases in the middle. Germline V gene data show CDR1 as SGHNT and CDR2 as YENEEA. The CDR3 here is CASSLAGTEAFF. In DNA, the CDR3 is TGTGCCAGCAGCTTAGCCGGGACTGAAGCTTTCTTT.

This clone was observed once. This chain links TRBV6-5 with TRBJ1-2; 11 bases align to TRBD1. The ends lost 5 bases at V and 2 bases at J; junction bases unmatched: 4. Germline V lookup: CDR1 MNHEY, CDR2 SVGAGI. CDR3 length: 15 residues. CDR3 protein: CASSTWTGGNYGYTF. CDR3 DNA: TGTGCCAGCAGTACCTGGACAGGGGGCAACTATGGCTACACCTTC.

The CDR3 protein is CASSRSTDSDQETQYF. The DNA of the CDR3 is TGTGCCAGCAGTCGTTCTACCGACTCGGATCAAGAGACCCAGTACTTC. The V call is TRBV12-1, the J call TRBJ2-5; whether TRBD2, the table's D call, matches the DNA was not checked. TRBV12-1 is a known pseudogene. There are 16 residues in the CDR3.

This chain uses TRBV6-5 with TRBJ2-7; weak D call: TRBD1 (6 bases). V lost 2 bases and J 2 bases, leaving 13 bases between the germline ends. The length of the CDR3 is 15 residues. Germline V gene lookup returns CDR1 MNHEY and CDR2 SVGAGI. The CDR3 coding sequence is TGTGCCAGCAGTTACGCCTTCCAGGGGCCCTACGAGCAGTACTTC. It translates to CASSYAFQGPYEQYF.

This clone was seen a single time. The rearrangement uses TRBV11-2 and TRBJ1-1, with D unclear. V gave up 1 base and J gave up 4 bases, with 13 bases separating them. The CDR3 runs 15 residues. From germline, CDR1 is SGHAT and CDR2 FQNNGV. The CDR3 is CASSLAVTWSTEAFF. The CDR3 bases are TGTGCCAGCAGCTTAGCGGTAACGTGGAGCACTGAAGCTTTCTTT.

The chain joins TRBV19 to TRBJ1-6, with unresolved D. Trimming took off 5 bases at V and 5 bases at J, with 13 bases between the two ends. The CDR3 runs 15 residues. Germline V gene sequence: CDR1 LNHDA, CDR2 SQIVND (reference sequence). Written as DNA, the CDR3 is TGTGCCAGTAGTTCTCCTCACTACGATAATTCACCCCTCCACTTT. It codes for CASSSPHYDNSPLHF.

The J gene is TRBJ1-1, the V gene TRBV11-2; possible D gene TRBD1, 6 bases. Trimming removed 2 bases from V and 4 bases from J, with 11 bases in between. Germline-derived CDR1 and CDR2 are SGHAT and FQNNGV. The CDR3 length is 14 residues. The CDR3 sequence: CASSLSPGVTEAFF. CDR3 sequence (DNA): TGTGCCAGCAGCTTATCCCCAGGGGTCACTGAAGCTTTCTTT.

Remarks on this clone: At one of its ends the junction is not consistent with the germline gene, which may arise from a read error. The chain joins TRBV12-3 or TRBV12-4 to TRBJ1-1, with D unclear. The CDR3 has 12 residues. The CDR3 DNA follows: TGTGCCTCACCTACGGTGAACGCTGAAGCTTTCTTT. It specifies CASPTVNAEAFF.

In its sample, this clone was seen a few times. The rearrangement joins TRBV10-3 to TRBJ2-3; no definite D call. Trimming left V 6 bases short and J 6 bases short, with 7 bases between. Germline V CDR1 and CDR2: ENHRY, SYGVKD. The CDR3 is 11 amino acids. DNA of the CDR3: TGTGCCATCAGCCCCGCGGATACGCAGTATTTT. It codes for CAISPADTQYF.

V and J are TRBV4-1 and TRBJ1-2; 10 nucleotides match TRBD1. CDR1 and CDR2 from the germline V gene are MGHRA and YSYEKL. J was trimmed by 0 bases and V by 1 base; bases with no gene match: 5. The CDR3 has 17 residues. CDR3 region: CASSQGTGTGANYGYTF. CDR3 coding DNA: TGCGCCAGCAGCCAAGGAACCGGGACAGGGGCTAACTATGGCTACACCTTC.

Only a few counts were recorded for this clone. The rearrangement joins TRBV27 to TRBJ1-2; tentative D call: TRBD1 (6 bases). This CDR3 contains 15 residues. The germline CDR1 and CDR2 sequences are MNHEY and SMNVEV (reference sequence). V lost 10 bases to trimming and J lost 5 bases, with 23 bases between them. For the CDR3, the DNA is TGTGCCACGTCTCACTCCAGGGGACCTATTTATGGCTACACCTTC. As protein: CATSHSRGPIYGYTF.

V and J are TRBV27 and TRBJ2-7; the D is unclear. This CDR3 contains 13 residues. In germline, CDR1 is MNHEY, CDR2 SMNVEV (reference sequence). V was shortened by 3 bases and J by 1 base, with 7 bases between the two germline ends. CDR3 amino acids: CASSFELSYEQYF. In DNA, the CDR3 is TGTGCCAGCAGTTTCGAACTTTCCTACGAGCAGTACTTC.

This chain links TRBV5-4 with TRBJ2-5; TRBD2 matches 7 bases. The ends lost 0 bases at V and 5 bases at J; junction bases unmatched: 10. The CDR3 has 16 residues. From germline, CDR1 is SGHNT and CDR2 YYREEE (reference sequence). The CDR3, as DNA: TGTGCCAGCAGCTTGGGCCCTTCGGGGGGAGGGGAGACCCAGTACTTC. Encoded protein: CASSLGPSGGGETQYF.

The chain couples TRBV2 to TRBJ1-2; TRBD1 is a possible D gene (6 bases). CDR1 and CDR2 (germline): SNHLY, FYNNEI. Trimming stripped 11 bases from V and 0 bases from J, with 16 bases between. CDR3 length equals 14 residues. In DNA, the CDR3 is TGTGCCGGCGACAGGACCGCCGCTAACTATGGCTACACCTTC. This codes for CAGDRTAANYGYTF.

This chain joins TRBV11-2 and TRBJ2-3; D not resolved. V lost 2 bases, J lost 3 bases, and 24 bases lay in between. The germline CDR1 and CDR2 sequences are SGHAT and FQNNGV. The CDR3 has 19 residues. CDR3 DNA sequence: TGTGCCAGCAGCTTATTTGCCTTCAGGCTTCGTGTGCCAACAGATACGCAGTATTTT. Protein sequence: CASSLFAFRLRVPTDTQYF. Based on the CDR3 plus reference TRBV11-2 and TRBJ2-3, the full variable domain is EAGVAQSPRYKIIEKRQSVAFWCNPISGHATLYWYQQILGQGPKLLIQFQNNGVVDDSQLPKDRFSAERLKGVDSTLKIQPAKLEDSAVYLCASSLFAFRLRVPTDTQYFGPGTRLTVL.

The rearrangement uses TRBV5-4 and TRBJ1-6, with 9 bases matching TRBD1. The germline gives CDR1 SGHNT, CDR2 YYREEE (reference sequence). CDR3 length: 15 residues. The V gene end was trimmed by 4 bases and the J gene end by 11 bases; junction bases not matched to a gene: 10. The CDR3 protein is CASSGRDRDLTPLHF. In DNA form, the CDR3 reads TGTGCCAGCAGCGGCCGGGACAGGGACCTTACACCCCTCCACTTT.

The chain uses TRBV4-1 and TRBJ2-1; D is ambiguous. V lost 1 base and J 7 bases, leaving 11 bases between the germline ends. The CDR3 loop spans 14 amino acids. Germline CDR1 is MGHRA and CDR2 is YSYEKL. CDR3 nucleotide sequence: TGCGCCAGCAGCCAAGTGGGCGTCATGAATGAGCAGTTCTTC. Translating it yields CASSQVGVMNEQFF.

This chain uses TRBV6-4 with TRBJ1-1; TRBD1 agrees at 8 bases. V shed 4 bases and J 7 bases; nucleotides not matched to a gene: 5. This CDR3 is 13 amino acids long. CDR1 and CDR2 from the germline V gene are MRHNA and SNTAGT. In DNA form, the CDR3 reads TGTGCCAGCAGTGTGTCAGGGGGCGGTGAAGCTTTCTTT. It translates to CASSVSGGGEAFF.

V usage is TRBV7-9 and J usage is TRBJ1-2; 9 bases map to TRBD1. The CDR3 has 15 residues. Germline CDR1 is SEHNR and CDR2 is FQNEAQ (reference sequence). V trimming: 1 base; J trimming: 2 bases; junction bases outside the gene matches: 2. The CDR3 region is CASSLEQGANYGYTF. As DNA, the CDR3 is TGTGCCAGCAGCTTAGAACAGGGGGCAAACTATGGCTACACCTTC.

The genes are TRBV7-6 and TRBJ2-2; 7 bases agree with TRBD1. The V and J ends lost 1 base and 4 bases, in that order; junction bases with no gene match: 6. This CDR3 has 16 residues. Germline CDR1 and CDR2: SGHVS and FNYEAQ. CDR3 protein: CASSLEGGAFTGELFF. CDR3 in DNA: TGTGCCAGCAGCTTAGAAGGGGGCGCGTTCACCGGGGAGCTGTTTTTT.